The 22 T cell receptor beta chains below come from one sample, sequenced in a study of molecular identifiers for immune sequencing clone quantification. TCRdb recomputed calls from the PCR reads with MiXCR, one row per CDR3 protein. The sample lists 490,000 or so distinct CDR3 sequences; about 25% were seen once. The source material was naive CD8+ T cells from blood, with Jurkat cell RNA spiked in. Subset indicated: FACS-sorted CD8+CD4-CCR7+CD45RA+ naive T cells. The receptors stem from a human donor in good health. Some libraries in this study had Jurkat cell RNA spiked in.

This clonotype appeared a few times. V is TRBV7-9 and J is TRBJ2-7; D remains unclear. Germline CDR1 and CDR2: SEHNR and FQNEAQ (reference sequence). The CDR3 loop spans 12 amino acids. V lost 1 base to trimming and J lost 9 bases, with 10 bases between them. The CDR3 sequence is CASSLVTTAQYF. Here the CDR3 DNA reads TGTGCCAGCAGCTTAGTGACGACCGCGCAGTACTTC. Full variable domain (remainder filled in from reference TRBV7-9 and TRBJ2-7): DTGVSQNPRHKITKRGQNVTFRCDPISEHNRLYWYRQTLGQGPEFLTYFQNEAQLEKSRLLSDRFSAERPKGSFSTLEIQRTEQGDSAMYLCASSLVTTAQYFGPGTRLTVT.

This clonotype was observed many times. The chain uses TRBV29-1 and TRBJ1-1; TRBD1 agrees at 8 bases. V was clipped by 7 bases and J by 3 bases; unmatched bases: 7. The germline V gene encodes CDR1 SQVTM and CDR2 ANQGSEA. The CDR3 runs 13 residues. This chain's CDR3 is CSADRGFYTEAFF. DNA of the CDR3: TGCAGCGCCGACAGGGGTTTTTACACTGAAGCTTTCTTT. Combining the CDR3 with reference TRBV29-1 and TRBJ1-1 gives the whole variable domain SAVISQKPSRDICQRGTSLTIQCQVDSQVTMMFWYRQQPGQSLTLIATANQGSEATYESGFVIDKFPISRPNLTFSTLTVSNMSPEDSSIYLCSADRGFYTEAFFGQGTRLTVV.

As regards this clonotype: A much larger clonotype is one base distant, so this may be a read error. This chain links TRBV29-1 with TRBJ1-5; D is perhaps TRBD1 (6 bases). The CDR3 is 15 amino acids. The germline CDR1 and CDR2 sequences are SQVTM and ANQGSEA. CDR3 nucleotides: TGCGGCGTGGGGGACCCACAGGGTGGCAATCAGCCCCAGCATTTT. Translating gives CGVGDPQGGNQPQHF.

This clonotype was counted only a few times. The rearrangement joins TRBV3-2 to TRBJ2-7. TRBV3-2 is a known pseudogene. CDR3 length: 16 residues. The CDR3 protein is CASSQGLGAAFPEQYF. The CDR3 coding sequence is TGTGCCAGCAGCCAAGGACTTGGCGCGGCTTTTCCCGAGCAGTACTTC.

A word on this clonotype: A much bigger clone sits one base away, suggesting this may be a read error. This rearrangement joins TRBV20-1 to TRBJ2-7; no clear D. Trimming stripped 1 base from V and 2 bases from J, with 9 bases between. CDR1 and CDR2 (germline): DFQATT, SNEGSKA (reference sequence). CDR3 length: 13 amino acids. CDR3 amino acids: CSARGADPYEQYF. The CDR3 DNA is TGCAGTGCTAGAGGGGCGGATCCCTACGAGCAGTACTTC.

At least ten counts were recorded for this clonotype. The genes are TRBV7-6 and TRBJ2-2; no reliable D call. From germline, CDR1 is SGHVS and CDR2 FNYEAQ. The CDR3 is made up of 15 amino acids. Trimming stripped 4 bases from V and 5 bases from J, with 14 bases between. The DNA for the CDR3 is TGTGCCAGCAGCTCATACTCTACCTTGACCGGGGAGCTGTTTTTT. Protein product: CASSSYSTLTGELFF.

Comment on this clonotype: An end of the junction differs from the germline gene, which may be a read error. V gene TRBV4-3 combines with J gene TRBJ1-2, with D tentatively TRBD1 (5 bases). Germline CDR1 reads LGHNA; CDR2 reads YSLEER. The CDR3 runs to 16 residues. CDR3 region: CASSQENGGKGYGHTF. Written as DNA, the CDR3 is TGCGCCAGCAGCCAAGAGAATGGGGGTAAGGGCTATGGCCACACCTTC.

The sample holds a few counts of this clonotype. The chain has TRBV7-2 and TRBJ2-3; 12 bases match TRBD2. Germline CDR1 and CDR2: SGHTA and FQGNSA. V was clipped by 2 bases and J by 5 bases; unmatched bases: 8. The CDR3 runs 17 residues. CDR3 region: CASSLIPASGGVDTQYF. CDR3 DNA: TGTGCCAGCAGCTTAATTCCGGCTAGCGGGGGGGTAGATACGCAGTATTTT. Variable domain in full (rest from reference TRBV7-2 and TRBJ2-3): GAGVSQSPSNKVTEKGKDVELRCDPISGHTALYWYRQSLGQGLEFLIYFQGNSAPDKSGLPSDRFSAERTGGSVSTLTIQRTQQEDSAVYLCASSLIPASGGVDTQYFGPGTRLTVL.

Note on this clonotype: One end of the junction is discordant with germline, which a read error may explain. The chain joins TRBV20-1 to TRBJ2-1; tentatively, D is TRBD1 or TRBD2 (6 bases each). The CDR3 has 13 amino acids. Germline CDR1 and CDR2: DFQATT and SNEGSKA (reference sequence). DNA for the CDR3: TGCGGTGCTAGGAAAGGGGGGTGCAATGAGCAGTTCTTC. Protein: CGARKGGCNEQFF.

This clonotype was counted only a few times. This chain uses TRBV3-1 with TRBJ2-1; a weak D match, TRBD2 (6 bases). CDR3 length: 10 residues. Germline V gives CDR1 LGHDT, CDR2 YNNKEL (reference sequence). V was cut by 8 bases and J by 8 bases, with 7 bases left in between. CDR3 DNA: TGTGCCAGCGGGGAGGATGAGCAGTTCTTC. Residues: CASGEDEQFF.

This clonotype was counted many times. CDR3: CASSQDSAAYEQYF. The CDR3 coding sequence is TGCGCCAGCAGCCAAGATAGCGCGGCGTACGAGCAGTACTTC. V gene TRBV4-3 combines with J gene TRBJ2-7, with D perhaps TRBD2 (5 bases). Germline values: CDR1 LGHNA, CDR2 YSLEER. V gave up 0 bases and J gave up 4 bases, with 10 bases separating them. The CDR3 runs 14 residues.

The chain recombines TRBV13 with TRBJ2-6; 11 bases are a match to TRBD2. Germline trimming cut 8 bases from V and 0 bases from J; bases unmatched to any gene: 9. CDR3 length: 18 residues. Germline V gives CDR1 PRHDT, CDR2 FYEKMQ (reference sequence). The CDR3 sequence is CASPMGLAVFSGANVLTF. In DNA, the CDR3 is TGTGCCAGCCCCATGGGACTAGCGGTCTTCTCTGGGGCCAACGTCCTGACTTTC.

This clonotype was seen a few times. V gene TRBV4-2 combines with J gene TRBJ1-4; D possibly corresponds to TRBD1 (5 bases). CDR1 LGHNA and CDR2 YNFKEQ come from the germline V gene. The CDR3 is 15 amino acids. V was cut by 1 base and J by 8 bases, with 14 bases left in between. The CDR3: CASSQVTGPREKLFF. The CDR3 nucleotides read TGTGCCAGCAGCCAAGTTACGGGGCCGCGAGAAAAACTGTTTTTT.

There are many counts of this clonotype. CDR3: CASSLMRRNQETQYF. The CDR3 DNA follows: TGTGCCAGCAGCTTAATGCGGAGAAACCAAGAGACCCAGTACTTC. The V gene is TRBV7-6, the J gene TRBJ2-5, with D uncertain. V lost 2 bases and J 0 bases, leaving 10 bases between the germline ends. The CDR3 sequence is 15 residues long. Germline lookup yields CDR1 SGHVS and CDR2 FNYEAQ. Combining the CDR3 with reference TRBV7-6 and TRBJ2-5 gives the whole variable domain GAGVSQSPRYKVTKRGQDVALRCDPISGHVSLYWYRQALGQGPEFLTYFNYEAQQDKSGLPNDRFSAERPEGSISTLTIQRTEQRDSAMYRCASSLMRRNQETQYFGPGTRLLVL.

Concerning this clonotype: This may be a read error, as it is one base from a much larger clone. V usage is TRBV2 and J usage is TRBJ2-3, with 7 bases that match TRBD1. Germline values: CDR1 SNHLY, CDR2 FYNNEI. The V gene end was trimmed by 8 bases and the J gene end by 2 bases; junction bases not matched to a gene: 10. The CDR3 runs 15 residues. The CDR3 sequence is CASYTGEFITDTQYF. The CDR3 DNA sequence: TGTGCCAGCTATACAGGGGAATTCATCACAGATACGCAGTATTTT. Variable domain in full (rest from reference TRBV2 and TRBJ2-3): EPEVTQTPSHQVTQMGQEVILRCVPISNHLYFYWYRQILGQKVEFLVSFYNNEISEKSEIFDDQFSVERPDGSNFTLKIRSTKLEDSAMYFCASYTGEFITDTQYFGPGTRLTVL.

This clonotype was seen a few times. The chain recombines TRBV5-6 with TRBJ2-7; D remains ambiguous. This CDR3 has 13 amino acids. Trimming shortened V by 3 bases and J by 0 bases, and 7 bases separated the two germline ends. Germline values: CDR1 SGHDT, CDR2 YYEEEE. CDR3 protein: CASSWSPSYEQYF. In DNA, the CDR3 is TGTGCCAGCAGCTGGAGTCCCTCCTACGAGCAGTACTTC.

This clonotype was detected a few times. The V and J genes are TRBV30 and TRBJ2-7, with 10 bases lining up with TRBD2. J lost 3 bases, V lost 6 bases, and 5 bases had no gene match. The CDR3 spans 13 residues. Germline-derived CDR1 and CDR2 are GTSNPN and SVGIG (reference sequence). The CDR3 DNA reads as TGTGCCTGCCACCGGACTAGCGGCTACGAGCAGTACTTC. It yields the protein CACHRTSGYEQYF.

The chain couples TRBV19 to TRBJ2-7; 7 bases agree with TRBD1. CDR1 and CDR2 from the germline V gene are LNHDA and SQIVND (reference sequence). Trimming at V came to 5 bases and at J to 3 bases, leaving 4 bases not matched to a gene. This CDR3 is built from 13 residues. This CDR3 is CASSQRQGYEQYF. As DNA, the CDR3 is TGTGCCAGTAGTCAGAGACAGGGCTACGAGCAGTACTTC.

The chain carries TRBV3-1 and TRBJ2-7; perhaps TRBD2 as D (6 bases). CDR1 is LGHDT and CDR2 is YNNKEL in the germline V gene (reference sequence). V lost 4 bases and J lost 2, with 12 bases in between. The CDR3 is 14 amino acids. In DNA, the CDR3 is TGTGCCAGCAGCCCTCAGGGAGGACCCTACGAGCAGTACTTC. Encoded protein: CASSPQGGPYEQYF.

J is TRBJ2-5 and V is TRBV9; 7 bases align to TRBD2. The CDR3 length is 15 residues. V trimming: 4 bases; J trimming: 5 bases; junction bases outside the gene matches: 11. Germline values: CDR1 SGDLS, CDR2 YYNGEE. The CDR3 loop reads CASSHSGEGWETQYF. The CDR3 nucleotides read TGTGCCAGCAGCCATTCTGGGGAGGGTTGGGAGACCCAGTACTTC.

For this clonotype: A read error may account for a junction end that differs from germline. The J gene is TRBJ1-4, the V gene TRBV6-1, with 8 bases identical to TRBD1. CDR3 length: 14 residues. CDR1 is MNHNS and CDR2 is SASEGT in the germline V gene. The CDR3 nucleotides are TGTGCCAGCAGGAAGAGGACAGGGAATGAAAAGCTGCTTTTT. Amino acids: CASRKRTGNEKLLF.

This chain connects TRBV7-2 to TRBJ2-2, with 13 bases lining up with TRBD2. The V and J ends lost 5 bases and 6 bases, in that order; junction bases with no gene match: 6. The CDR3 contains 16 residues. Germline loops: CDR1 SGHTA, CDR2 FQGNSA. CDR3 nucleotide sequence: TGTGCCAGCAGCGCCGGACTAGCGGGAGTCGCCGGGGAGCTGTTTTTT. Its translation: CASSAGLAGVAGELFF.